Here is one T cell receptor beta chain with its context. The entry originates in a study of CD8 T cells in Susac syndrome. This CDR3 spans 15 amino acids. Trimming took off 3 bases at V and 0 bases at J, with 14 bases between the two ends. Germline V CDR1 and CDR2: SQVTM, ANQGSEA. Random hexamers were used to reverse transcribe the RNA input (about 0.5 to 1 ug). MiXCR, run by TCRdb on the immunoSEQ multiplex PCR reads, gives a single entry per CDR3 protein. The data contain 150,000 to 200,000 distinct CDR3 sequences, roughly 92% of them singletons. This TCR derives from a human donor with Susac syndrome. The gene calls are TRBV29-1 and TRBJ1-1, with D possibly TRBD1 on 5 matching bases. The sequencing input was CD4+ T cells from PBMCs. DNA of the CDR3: TGCAGCGTTGATAGCGTCGGGGGAATGAACACTGAAGCTTTCTTT. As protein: CSVDSVGGMNTEAFF.